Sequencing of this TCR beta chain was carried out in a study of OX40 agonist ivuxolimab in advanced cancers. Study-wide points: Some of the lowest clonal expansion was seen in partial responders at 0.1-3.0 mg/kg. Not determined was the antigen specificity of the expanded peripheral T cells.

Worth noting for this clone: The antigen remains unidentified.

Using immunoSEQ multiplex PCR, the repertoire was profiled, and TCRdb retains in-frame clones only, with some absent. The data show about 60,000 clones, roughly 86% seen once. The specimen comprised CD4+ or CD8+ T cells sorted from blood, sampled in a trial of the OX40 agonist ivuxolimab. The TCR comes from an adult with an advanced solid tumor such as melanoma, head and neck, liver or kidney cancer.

In nucleotides, the CDR3 is TGTGCCAGCAGCTTCAACCAGCGTAACTATGGCTACACCTTC. Its translation: CASSFNQRNYGYTF. This sequence joins TRBV7-8 and TRBJ1-2, with unresolved D. CDR1 SGHVS and CDR2 FQNEAQ come from the germline V gene. V was trimmed by 3 bases and J by 1 base, leaving 9 bases between them. The CDR3 is 14 residues long. Looking up the rest from reference TRBV7-8 and TRBJ1-2 gives the full variable domain: GAGVSQSPRYKVAKRGQDVALRCDPISGHVSLFWYQQALGQGPEFLTYFQNEAQLDKSGLPSDRFFAERPEGSVSTLKIQRTQQEDSAVYLCASSFNQRNYGYTFGSGTRLTVV.